These 30 T cell receptor beta chains were sequenced from one sample in a study of technical replicates of blood from a handful of donors. The method was immunoSEQ multiplex PCR; TCRdb's version includes in-frame clones alone and lacks a portion of them. The sample lists over 70,000 clones, around 96% seen once, with nearly 0.2% in the top ten. The sequenced sample consisted of T cells isolated from PBMCs. These TCRs come from a human donor in good health.

J is TRBJ2-1 and V is TRBV6-5; D perhaps matches TRBD2 (6 bases). CDR3 length: 13 amino acids. The V and J ends lost 6 bases and 10 bases respectively, with 16 bases between them. The germline CDR1 and CDR2 sequences are MNHEY and SVGAGI. The CDR3 nucleotides are TGTGCCAGCAGCAGAACTAGCTACCACGAGCAGTTCTTC. Protein sequence: CASSRTSYHEQFF.

This rearrangement joins TRBV28 to TRBJ2-4; D is undetermined. CDR1 is MDHEN and CDR2 is SYDVKM in the germline V gene. The CDR3 spans 10 residues. V was trimmed by 6 bases and J by 6 bases, leaving 3 bases between them. CDR3 region: CASSGNIQYF. CDR3 bases: TGTGCCAGCAGCGGAAACATTCAGTACTTC.

The genes are TRBV27 and TRBJ2-1, with a tentative D call TRBD2 (5 bases). The germline V gene encodes CDR1 MNHEY and CDR2 SMNVEV (reference sequence). CDR3 length: 15 residues. V dropped 5 bases and J dropped 3 bases, with 14 bases sitting between them. CDR3 nucleotides: TGTGCCAGCAGTCCTCTAGCCCCTCTCTACAATGAGCAGTTCTTC. This translates into CASSPLAPLYNEQFF.

The chain uses TRBV28 and TRBJ1-5, with TRBD1 as a possible D gene (5 bases). The V end lost 2 bases, the J end lost 3 bases, and 8 bases lay between the germline ends. This CDR3 has 14 residues. Germline V gene lookup returns CDR1 MDHEN and CDR2 SYDVKM. CDR3: CASSLRRDNQPQHF. The CDR3 bases are TGTGCCAGCAGTTTACGCAGGGACAATCAGCCCCAGCATTTT.

The rearrangement joins TRBV19 to TRBJ2-5, with 12 nucleotides matching TRBD2. Germline-derived CDR1 and CDR2 are LNHDA and SQIVND (reference sequence). J was trimmed by 5 bases and V by 4 bases; bases with no gene match: 8. The CDR3 extends over 16 amino acids. CDR3 sequence: CASSRTSGGSWETQYF. DNA for the CDR3: TGTGCCAGTAGTAGAACTAGCGGGGGGAGTTGGGAGACCCAGTACTTC.

The CDR3 spells CASVSRDRGQETQYF. The CDR3 DNA is TGTGCCAGCGTTAGCCGGGACAGGGGGCAAGAGACCCAGTACTTC. The V call is TRBV6-6, the J call TRBJ2-5, with 11 bases aligning to TRBD1. This CDR3 has 15 residues. Germline assignment: CDR1 MNHNY and CDR2 SVGAGI (reference sequence). The junction had 7 bases not matched to a gene; V was cut back by 8 bases and J by 2 bases.

CDR3 loop: CSVQEEGRYTSYTF. The CDR3 DNA reads TGCAGCGTTCAGGAGGAGGGACGCTATACAAGCTACACCTTC. V gene TRBV29-1 combines with J gene TRBJ1-2, with D perhaps matching TRBD1 (5 bases). Germline V gene data show CDR1 as SQVTM and CDR2 as ANQGSEA. Trimming removed 5 bases from V and 9 bases from J, with 22 bases in between. CDR3 length: 14 residues.

The chain combines TRBV11-2 with TRBJ2-7; D possibly corresponds to TRBD2 (5 bases). Per the germline V gene, CDR1 is SGHAT and CDR2 is FQNNGV. V lost 3 bases and J lost 0, with 15 bases in between. The CDR3 contains 16 residues. The CDR3: CASSFTRRMSSYEQYF. DNA for the CDR3: TGTGCCAGCAGCTTCACTAGAAGAATGAGCTCCTACGAGCAGTACTTC.

The rearrangement uses TRBV29-1 and TRBJ1-2; unclear D gene. Per the germline V gene, CDR1 is SQVTM and CDR2 is ANQGSEA. The CDR3 covers 11 residues. Trimming shortened V by 4 bases and J by 4 bases, and 7 bases separated the two germline ends. CDR3 amino acids: CSVAGSYGYTF. The CDR3 DNA sequence: TGCAGCGTTGCCGGGAGCTATGGCTACACCTTC. Full variable domain (missing parts from reference TRBV29-1 and TRBJ1-2): SAVISQKPSRDICQRGTSLTIQCQVDSQVTMMFWYRQQPGQSLTLIATANQGSEATYESGFVIDKFPISRPNLTFSTLTVSNMSPEDSSIYLCSVAGSYGYTFGSGTRLTVV.

The chain is built from TRBV14 and TRBJ2-7; D may be TRBD1 (5 bases). Trimming took 4 bases from V and 1 from J, leaving 14 bases between them. The germline V gene encodes CDR1 SGHDN and CDR2 FVKESK. The CDR3 extends over 15 amino acids. The CDR3 region is CASSPQIQGSYEQYF. CDR3 nucleotides: TGTGCCAGCAGCCCGCAAATTCAGGGATCCTACGAGCAGTACTTC.

The genes are TRBV10-1 and TRBJ2-2; D is unresolved. Germline values: CDR1 WNHNN, CDR2 SYGVQD (reference sequence). The CDR3 runs 13 residues. Trimming took off 2 bases at V and 5 bases at J, with 6 bases between the two ends. In DNA form, the CDR3 reads TGCGCCAGCAGTGAGGCTAGGACCGGGGAGCTGTTTTTT. It yields the protein CASSEARTGELFF.

The chain carries TRBV5-1 and TRBJ2-5; a weak D match, TRBD1 (6 bases). CDR1 and CDR2 (germline): SGHRS, YFSETQ. The V end was cut by 5 bases, the J end by 5 bases, with 13 bases between. The length of the CDR3 is 13 residues. The CDR3 protein is CASSSTGTETQYF. The CDR3 region has the DNA TGCGCCAGCAGTTCCACAGGGACGGAGACCCAGTACTTC. Based on the CDR3 plus reference TRBV5-1 and TRBJ2-5, the full variable domain is KAGVTQTPRYLIKTRGQQVTLSCSPISGHRSVSWYQQTPGQGLQFLFEYFSETQRNKGNFPGRFSGRQFSNSRSEMNVSTLELGDSALYLCASSSTGTETQYFGPGTRLLVL.

The table lists this clone with a count of one. V gene TRBV4-2 combines with J gene TRBJ2-1; 8 positions match TRBD2. V was pared by 1 base and J by 4 bases, with 21 bases of the junction left unmatched. From germline, CDR1 is LGHNA and CDR2 YNFKEQ. This CDR3 has 21 amino acids. DNA of the CDR3: TGTGCCAGCAGCCAAGGGGGAGCGGGAGCTACAACTACCCGCCTTTACAATGAGCAGTTCTTC. It encodes CASSQGGAGATTTRLYNEQFF.

The genes are TRBV7-9 and TRBJ2-5; D gene ambiguous. This CDR3 is 13 amino acids long. V lost 3 bases and J lost 5, with 10 bases in between. Germline values: CDR1 SEHNR, CDR2 FQNEAQ (reference sequence). CDR3 in DNA: TGTGCCAGCAGCTTGGGTCGGCGGGAGACCCAGTACTTC. This translates into CASSLGRRETQYF.

The CDR3 loop reads CASSLRDSSKLFF. CDR3 nucleotide sequence: TGTGCCAGCAGCCTCCGGGACAGCTCAAAACTGTTTTTT. The chain links TRBV7-2 to TRBJ1-4, with 7 bases identical to TRBD1. The CDR3 totals 13 residues. V lost 5 bases, J lost 10 bases, and 7 bases stayed unmatched. Germline V gene sequence: CDR1 SGHTA, CDR2 FQGNSA. The variable domain in full, completed from reference TRBV7-2 and TRBJ1-4, reads GAGVSQSPSNKVTEKGKDVELRCDPISGHTALYWYRQSLGQGLEFLIYFQGNSAPDKSGLPSDRFSAERTGGSVSTLTIQRTQQEDSAVYLCASSLRDSSKLFFGSGTQLSVL.

V usage is TRBV18 and J usage is TRBJ2-6, with D unresolved. The CDR3 spans 16 residues. Germline assignment: CDR1 KGHSH and CDR2 LQKENI. The V gene lost 4 bases and the J gene lost 1 base, with 11 bases spanning the gap. The CDR3 nucleotides read TGTGCCAGCTCACAGGAGTTTGGGTCTGGGGCCAACGTCCTGACTTTC. Protein product: CASSQEFGSGANVLTF. Supplemented by reference TRBV18 and TRBJ2-6, the full variable domain reads NAGVMQNPRHLVRRRGQEARLRCSPMKGHSHVYWYRQLPEEGLKFMVYLQKENIIDESGMPKERFSAEFPKEGPSILRIQQVVRGDSAAYFCASSQEFGSGANVLTFGAGSRLTVL.

The CDR3 DNA reads as TGTGCCACCAGCAGAGGCAGGGGCTACGAGCAGTACTTC. Protein sequence: CATSRGRGYEQYF. The chain recombines TRBV15 with TRBJ2-7, with D perhaps TRBD1 (6 bases). Germline CDR1 is LNHNV and CDR2 is YYDKDF (reference sequence). This CDR3 spans 13 amino acids. Trimming stripped 1 base from V and 3 bases from J, with 7 bases between.

The rearrangement joins TRBV7-2 to TRBJ2-7; the match to TRBD1 covers 10 bases. Per germline, CDR1 SGHTA and CDR2 FQGNSA. V lost 5 bases and J lost 2; bases outside the gene matches: 3. The CDR3 is made up of 14 amino acids. CDR3 bases: TGTGCCAGCAGCCAAGGGACAGGGGCCTACGAGCAGTACTTC. It is translated as CASSQGTGAYEQYF. The entire variable domain, with the rest obtained from reference TRBV7-2 and TRBJ2-7, is as follows: GAGVSQSPSNKVTEKGKDVELRCDPISGHTALYWYRQSLGQGLEFLIYFQGNSAPDKSGLPSDRFSAERTGGSVSTLTIQRTQQEDSAVYLCASSQGTGAYEQYFGPGTRLTVT.

V is TRBV6-5 and J is TRBJ1-1; D is perhaps TRBD1 (6 bases). Trimming stripped 5 bases from V and 8 bases from J, with 12 bases between. Germline V CDR1 and CDR2: MNHEY, SVGAGI. The CDR3 is 12 amino acids. The CDR3 region is CASSGGDREAFF. CDR3 coding DNA: TGTGCCAGCAGTGGGGGCGACAGGGAAGCTTTCTTT.

The chain couples TRBV5-1 to TRBJ1-1, with D perhaps TRBD1 (6 bases). Germline V gives CDR1 SGHRS, CDR2 YFSETQ. V was trimmed by 4 bases and J by 5 bases, leaving 12 bases between them. The CDR3 length is 13 residues. CDR3 nucleotide sequence: TGCGCCAGCAGCGGCGAGGGGGGGACTGAAGCTTTCTTT. This sequence encodes CASSGEGGTEAFF.

The chain recombines TRBV7-9 with TRBJ2-3, with D hard to call. CDR1 SEHNR and CDR2 FQNEAQ come from the germline V gene (reference sequence). V lost 5 bases and J 0 bases, leaving 6 bases between the germline ends. CDR3 length: 13 residues. In DNA form, the CDR3 reads TGTGCCAGCAGCCCCGCGAGCACAGATACGCAGTATTTT. This gives the protein CASSPASTDTQYF.

The chain couples TRBV27 to TRBJ2-1, with TRBD2 matching over 13 bases. The CDR3 length is 19 residues. Trimming removed 3 bases from V and 0 bases from J; junction bases left unmatched: 8. Germline lookup yields CDR1 MNHEY and CDR2 SMNVEV (reference sequence). Here the CDR3 reads CASSFRTSGRVSSYNEQFF. In nucleotides, the CDR3 is TGTGCCAGCAGTTTTCGGACTAGCGGGAGAGTGAGCTCCTACAATGAGCAGTTCTTC.

The rearrangement uses TRBV25-1 and TRBJ2-1; 8 bases agree with TRBD2. J gave up 3 bases and V 5 bases, and 6 bases lay outside the gene matches. This CDR3 is built from 15 residues. The V gene's germline CDR1 is MGHDK and CDR2 SYGVNS. The CDR3 region is CASSPSGRSYNEQFF. CDR3 nucleotides: TGTGCCAGCAGTCCAAGCGGGAGAAGCTACAATGAGCAGTTCTTC.

The chain is built from TRBV7-2 and TRBJ2-1; perhaps TRBD2 as D (6 bases). V shed 3 bases and J shed 4 bases, with 16 bases lying between them. Germline V gene lookup returns CDR1 SGHTA and CDR2 FQGNSA. This CDR3 contains 16 residues. CDR3 in amino acids: CASSLGGGVLYNEQFF. CDR3 in DNA: TGTGCCAGCAGCTTGGGGGGTGGGGTGCTATACAATGAGCAGTTCTTC.

The chain joins TRBV30 to TRBJ2-5; 12 nucleotides match TRBD1. The CDR3 is 15 amino acids. Germline V gene sequence: CDR1 GTSNPN, CDR2 SVGIG (reference sequence). J was trimmed by 5 bases and V by 5 bases; bases with no gene match: 9. The CDR3 spells CAWVGTGGFWETQYF. DNA of the CDR3: TGTGCCTGGGTGGGGACAGGGGGCTTTTGGGAGACCCAGTACTTC.

The CDR3 nucleotides read TGTGCCAGCAGCTTGGCCGGAGGAAGAGAGGATGAGCAGTTCTTC. It yields the protein CASSLAGGREDEQFF. The V gene is TRBV5-6, the J gene TRBJ2-1; weak D call: TRBD2 (5 bases). CDR1 SGHDT and CDR2 YYEEEE come from the germline V gene. V lost 0 bases to trimming and J lost 8 bases, with 15 bases between them. The CDR3 spans 15 residues.

The V call is TRBV7-2, the J call TRBJ1-1, with D maybe TRBD1 (5 bases). Germline loops: CDR1 SGHTA, CDR2 FQGNSA. V gave up 3 bases and J gave up 8 bases, with 10 bases separating them. The CDR3 consists of 12 residues. CDR3 protein: CASSFRGLEAFF. The CDR3 bases are TGTGCCAGCAGCTTTAGGGGTTTAGAAGCTTTCTTT. The complete variable domain, with remaining parts taken from reference TRBV7-2 and TRBJ1-1, reads GAGVSQSPSNKVTEKGKDVELRCDPISGHTALYWYRQSLGQGLEFLIYFQGNSAPDKSGLPSDRFSAERTGGSVSTLTIQRTQQEDSAVYLCASSFRGLEAFFGQGTRLTVV.

V and J are TRBV29-1 and TRBJ2-1; 7 bases agree with TRBD2. There are 14 residues in the CDR3. V was pared by 5 bases and J by 9 bases, with 13 bases of the junction left unmatched. Germline loops: CDR1 SQVTM, CDR2 ANQGSEA. In DNA form, the CDR3 reads TGCAGCGTTATCGCTATTGGGGCGGGAGCTGAGCAGTTCTTC. It specifies CSVIAIGAGAEQFF.

The chain combines TRBV27 with TRBJ2-7; TRBD1 is a possible D gene (5 bases). The CDR3 is 12 residues long. With 6 bases removed from V and 6 bases from J, the gap between germline ends came to 12 bases. Germline V CDR1 and CDR2: MNHEY, SMNVEV (reference sequence). The CDR3: CASSSRGFEQYF. The CDR3 coding sequence is TGTGCCAGCAGCTCTAGGGGATTCGAGCAGTACTTC.

The chain couples TRBV6-1 to TRBJ2-1; 10 bases match TRBD2. The V segment lost 7 bases and the J segment 6 bases; nucleotides outside the gene matches: 6. The germline V gene has CDR1 MNHNS and CDR2 SASEGT. This CDR3 has 14 residues. CDR3 DNA: TGTGCCAGCATTCATCTAGCGGGAGTCAATGAGCAGTTCTTC. It codes for CASIHLAGVNEQFF.